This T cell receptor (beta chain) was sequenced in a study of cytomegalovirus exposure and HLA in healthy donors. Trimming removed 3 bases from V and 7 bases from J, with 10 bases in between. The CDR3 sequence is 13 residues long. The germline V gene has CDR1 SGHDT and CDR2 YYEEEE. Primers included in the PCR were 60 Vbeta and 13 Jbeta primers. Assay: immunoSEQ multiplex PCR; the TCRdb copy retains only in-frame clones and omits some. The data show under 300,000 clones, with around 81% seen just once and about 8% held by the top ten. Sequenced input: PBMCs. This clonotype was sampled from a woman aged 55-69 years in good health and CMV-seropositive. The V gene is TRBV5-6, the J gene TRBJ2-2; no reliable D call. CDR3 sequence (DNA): TGTGCCAGCAGCTCCTATTCTTTCGGGGAGCTGTTTTTT. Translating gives CASSSYSFGELFF.